The sequence of this TCR beta chain was determined in a study of T cells in Graves' hyperthyroidism and ophthalmopathy. Germline V gene sequence: CDR1 DFQATT, CDR2 SNEGSKA (reference sequence). V was clipped by 0 bases and J by 4 bases, with 20 bases between them. CDR3 length: 17 residues. A remark on this clonotype: Its target is unknown.

The study, taken as a whole, reports: Separation of ophthalmopathy from stable hyperthyroidism was achieved by a 13 V-J model. The blood repertoire included most of the expanded thyroid clonotypes above 0.001.

The CDR3 regions of TCR beta were amplified from RNA transcripts. In the first-round RT-PCR of the TCR CDR3, the HTBI primer set was used. In TCRdb, the multiplex PCR reads were re-called with MiXCR into one record per CDR3 protein. The sample records approximately 430,000 distinct CDR3 sequences, around 16% being singletons. For Graves' hyperthyroidism to be stable, ophthalmopathy could not progress within 18 months. The sequence was obtained from a woman aged 18 to 35 with Graves' hyperthyroidism. The chain combines TRBV20-1 with TRBJ2-3; D tentatively fits TRBD1 or TRBD2 (6 bases each). The source material was blood. The CDR3 DNA follows: TGCAGTGCTAGAGACCGACTCCTCCCCGGGGGCGCAGATACGCAGTATTTT. As protein: CSARDRLLPGGADTQYF.